This T cell receptor (beta chain) was profiled in a study of CXCR3-negative and CXCR3-positive naive CD8 T cells (dated by TCRdb to between 2018 and 2021). Study-level background: In total, around 140 million TRB reads were obtained, corresponding to roughly 1.5 +/- 0.3 million reads per library. The TRBV-TRBJ cluster analysis covered naive subsets from five or six donors and memory cells from 3 donors. Diversity and physicochemical repertoire analyses were performed on around 10 donors pooled from two independent experiments. Beyond this particular receptor, the publication reports: Both naive subsets had comparably high repertoire diversity, while memory CD8+ T cells had much lower repertoire diversity. Freshly isolated PBMCs were used for most assays because CXCR3 expression partially decreased after cryopreservation. Within the same donor, TRBV-TRBJ usage looked similar between naive CXCR3-negative and CXCR3-positive cells, but memory cells had distinct patterns. Because surface CD5, which has been linked to self-reactivity in mice, was comparable between naive subsets, TCR interaction strength was also inferred from TRB CDR3 physicochemical properties.

As concerns this clonotype: The antigen this receptor binds is unknown.

Each CD8+ T cell subset was flow-sorted in triplicate, and some 310,000 cells per subset were placed directly into RLT lysis buffer. Peripheral blood mononuclear cells were isolated from buffy coats by standard density gradient centrifugation. An RNeasy Mini Kit was used to extract total RNA from the sorted cells. TCRdb lists the instrument as NextSeq 550. The Human TCR Profiling Kit (MiLaboratory) was used to make UMI-labeled 5' RACE TRB cDNA libraries. The full amount of extracted RNA was used for cDNA synthesis, and the full amount of resulting cDNA was used for PCR amplification. Libraries were prepared in parallel with an identical number of PCR cycles. Processing in the source paper ran as follows. With a requirement of at least two reads per UMI, MIGEC and MiXCR extracted about 50,000 +/- 10,000 unique UMI-labeled TRB cDNA molecules per library. On average, each library contained approximately 40,000 +/- 10,000 functional in-frame TRB CDR3 nucleotide clonotypes without stop codons. After downsampling to 5000 UMI-labeled TRB molecules per sample, diversity metrics, including normalized Shannon-Wiener and Chao1, were computed in VDJtools. Clonotype-size-weighted physicochemical properties of the central five CDR3 residues (interaction energy, strength, volume and Kidera factor 4) were computed in VDJtools. After reprocessing by TCRdb, each CDR3 protein sequence is one entry, and no DNA is given. V and J calls and clone size were set by TCRdb, not the authors. The table held for this sample gives approximately 41,000 distinct CDR3 sequences. Of the sample, around 10% falls within the top ten clones.

CDR3 length: 19 amino acids, cysteine to phenylalanine. The entry carries no DNA sequence. Via the germline V gene, CDR1 is SGDLS and CDR2 YYNGEE. This clonotype was obtained from a human donor in good health. Some clones in this sample may be carry-over from other donors' samples. The specimen was memory CD8+ T cells from blood. In the paper's terms, the cell subset or site label means: conventional CD8+ memory T cells (TMEM), sorted as controls. The sequence links TRBV9 to TRBJ1-1; the TRBD1 assignment by TCRdb is unverifiable without DNA. CDR3 loop: CASSPHPGQGYILNTEAFF. The full variable domain, with segments outside the CDR3 supplied by the reference TRBV9 and TRBJ1-1 proteins, appears as DSGVTQTPKHLITATGQRVTLRCSPRSGDLSVYWYQQSLDQGLQFLIQYYNGEERAKGNILERFSAQQFPDLHSELNLSSLELGDSALYFCASSPHPGQGYILNTEAFFGQGTRLTVV.